This T cell receptor (beta chain) is drawn from a study of blood T cells in healthy people across ages. PCR was performed a second time for about 7 to 12 cycles using a sample-barcoded 5' primer and a J-beta primer mix. One entry per CDR3 protein results from TCRdb running MiXCR on the 5' RACE reads. The sample comprises about 1.5 million distinct CDR3 sequences, roughly 40% of which are singletons, and around 8% rests with the top ten. CDR1 is LGHNA and CDR2 is YNFKEQ in the germline V gene. V was shortened by 3 bases and J by 12 bases, with 15 bases between the two germline ends. The CDR3 spans 13 residues. Study-wide points: For the donors, CMV status was unknown and possibly confounded expanded clonotype changes.

In its sample, this clonotype was seen a few times. Its antigen remains unknown. The chain joins TRBV4-2 to TRBJ2-1; weak D call: TRBD2 (6 bases). The clonotype comes from a woman between 18 and 30 years old in good health. Sequencing input: blood. CDR3 in DNA: TGTGCCAGCAGCCAGGGAACTAGCACCGCGCAGTTCTTC. It yields the protein CASSQGTSTAQFF.